Described below is a single T cell receptor (beta chain) sequence and its context. Its antigen is unidentified. No fewer than 5.5 micrograms of total RNA were isolated from every sample. The V segment lost 0 bases and the J segment 11 bases; nucleotides outside the gene matches: 21. This CDR3 contains 18 residues. Germline values: CDR1 LGHNA, CDR2 YSLEER. The data belong to a study of blood T cells in healthy people across ages. Primers used in a second PCR of roughly 6 to 12 cycles were a sample-barcoded 5' primer and a J-beta primer mix. In TCRdb, the 5' RACE reads were re-called with MiXCR into one record per CDR3 protein. This sample carries approximately 880,000 distinct CDR3 sequences, roughly 43% of them seen once, and the ten largest clones take about an eighth. Overall study findings and caveats: There was no known CMV status for donors, so expanded clonotype changes were possibly confounded.

The clonotype originates from a young man in good health. Material for sequencing was blood. This chain joins TRBV4-3 and TRBJ2-5; the match to TRBD2 covers 7 bases. Here the CDR3 reads CASSQDPPTPTSAREQYF. Here the CDR3 DNA reads TGCGCCAGCAGCCAAGATCCCCCAACACCAACTAGCGCGCGTGAGCAGTACTTC.